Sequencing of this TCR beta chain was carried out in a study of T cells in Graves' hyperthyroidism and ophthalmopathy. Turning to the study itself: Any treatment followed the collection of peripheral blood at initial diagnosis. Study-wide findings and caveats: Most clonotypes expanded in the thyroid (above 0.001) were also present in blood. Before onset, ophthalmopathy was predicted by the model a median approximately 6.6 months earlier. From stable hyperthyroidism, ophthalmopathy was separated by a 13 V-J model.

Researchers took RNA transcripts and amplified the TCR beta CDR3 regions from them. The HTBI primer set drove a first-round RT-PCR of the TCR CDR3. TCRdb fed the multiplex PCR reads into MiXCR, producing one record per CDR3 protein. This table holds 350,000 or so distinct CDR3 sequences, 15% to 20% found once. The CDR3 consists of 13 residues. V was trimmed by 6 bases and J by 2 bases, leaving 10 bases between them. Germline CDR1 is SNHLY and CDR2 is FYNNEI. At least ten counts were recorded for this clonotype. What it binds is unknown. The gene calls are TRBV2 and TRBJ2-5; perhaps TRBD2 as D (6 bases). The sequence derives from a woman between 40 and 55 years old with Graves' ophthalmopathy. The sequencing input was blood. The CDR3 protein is CASRGRGQETQYF. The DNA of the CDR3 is TGTGCCAGCAGGGGGCGGGGTCAAGAGACCCAGTACTTC.